The rows below give T cell receptor beta chains drawn from one sample of a study of OX40 agonist ivuxolimab in advanced cancers. The repertoire was sequenced with immunoSEQ multiplex PCR; TCRdb's copy has only in-frame clones and lacks some. The data hold tens of thousands of clones, with 84% observed a single time. Sequenced material: CD4+ or CD8+ T cells sorted from blood, taken in a trial of the OX40 agonist ivuxolimab. The source is an adult with an advanced solid tumor such as melanoma, head and neck, liver or kidney cancer. The CDR3 runs from the conserved cysteine through the conserved F or W. Fields, in order: clone size, J gene, V gene, CDR3 protein. Expanded clones get a size class; other rows say once, few or many, or leave the size out.

abundance: once
j_gene: TRBJ2-2
v_gene: TRBV15
CDR3aa: CATSREGLDWNTGELFF

abundance: -
j_gene: TRBJ1-1
v_gene: TRBV5-1
CDR3aa: CASSLGQGASNTEAFF

abundance: -
j_gene: TRBJ2-7
v_gene: TRBV27
CDR3aa: CASSFRGGHEQYF

abundance: -
j_gene: TRBJ1-1
v_gene: TRBV9
CDR3aa: CASSVGRENTEAFF

abundance: -
j_gene: TRBJ2-3
v_gene: TRBV5-1
CDR3aa: CASSPKTGSDTQYF

abundance: -
j_gene: TRBJ2-5
v_gene: TRBV28
CDR3aa: CASSSNSQETQYF

abundance: -
j_gene: TRBJ2-3
v_gene: TRBV11-2
CDR3aa: CASSQTGTATGTQYF

abundance: -
j_gene: TRBJ1-2
v_gene: TRBV5-1
CDR3aa: CASSSDGFYGYTF

abundance: -
j_gene: TRBJ2-3
v_gene: TRBV5-5
CDR3aa: CASSLVPGLSTDTQYF

abundance: -
j_gene: TRBJ1-1
v_gene: TRBV6-6
CDR3aa: CASSHLSVFRDTEAFF

abundance: few
j_gene: TRBJ2-1
v_gene: TRBV6-6
CDR3aa: CASSFPVQLGEQFF

abundance: -
j_gene: TRBJ2-7
v_gene: TRBV7-9
CDR3aa: CASSLIGGLAGFEQYF

abundance: -
j_gene: TRBJ2-7
v_gene: TRBV11-1
CDR3aa: CASSLDLKDEQYF

abundance: few
j_gene: TRBJ1-2
v_gene: TRBV13
CDR3aa: CASSPRQDYGYTF

abundance: -
j_gene: TRBJ2-3
v_gene: TRBV25-1
CDR3aa: CASRTSTDTQYF

abundance: -
j_gene: TRBJ2-5
v_gene: TRBV9
CDR3aa: CASSVGLAGGHQYF

abundance: -
j_gene: TRBJ1-1
v_gene: TRBV25-1
CDR3aa: CASSEAVEAFF

abundance: once
j_gene: TRBJ1-6
v_gene: TRBV19
CDR3aa: CASRGSGSYNSPLHF

abundance: -
j_gene: TRBJ1-1
v_gene: TRBV27
CDR3aa: CASSFRGGGTEAFF

abundance: -
j_gene: TRBJ1-5
v_gene: TRBV19
CDR3aa: CASSIGGWGSNQPQHF

abundance: -
j_gene: TRBJ1-3
v_gene: TRBV6-5
CDR3aa: CASSSEGFSGNTIYF

abundance: -
j_gene: TRBJ1-6
v_gene: TRBV1
CDR3aa: CTSSQDPGTCPSSYNSPLHF

abundance: -
j_gene: TRBJ1-5
v_gene: TRBV5-1
CDR3aa: CASSLDRGQGKKPYSNQPQHF

abundance: -
j_gene: TRBJ1-1
v_gene: TRBV7-2
CDR3aa: CASSFGTNTEAFF

abundance: -
j_gene: TRBJ2-1
v_gene: TRBV10-3
CDR3aa: CAISESGRSSYNEQFF

abundance: -
j_gene: TRBJ1-5
v_gene: TRBV6-6
CDR3aa: CASSYSGIGDQPQHF

abundance: -
j_gene: TRBJ2-5
v_gene: TRBV6-1
CDR3aa: CASSRQETQYF

abundance: -
j_gene: TRBJ2-6
v_gene: TRBV19
CDR3aa: CASSISQGELRGANVLTF

abundance: -
j_gene: TRBJ1-2
v_gene: TRBV5-1
CDR3aa: CASSLGTGLLSYGYTF

abundance: -
j_gene: TRBJ1-1
v_gene: TRBV5-1
CDR3aa: CASSSGRTEAFF

abundance: -
j_gene: TRBJ2-7
v_gene: TRBV25-1
CDR3aa: CASSASGLGLEQYF

abundance: few
j_gene: TRBJ1-2
v_gene: TRBV27
CDR3aa: CASSLSDPGRYGYTF

abundance: few
j_gene: TRBJ2-1
v_gene: TRBV6-1
CDR3aa: CASKVAGGVEQFF

abundance: -
j_gene: TRBJ2-1
v_gene: TRBV6-6
CDR3aa: CASSLDSNHNEQFF

abundance: few
j_gene: TRBJ2-3
v_gene: TRBV11-1
CDR3aa: CASSLTDRGTRDTQYF

abundance: -
j_gene: TRBJ2-3
v_gene: TRBV9
CDR3aa: CASSVAPSGGSTDTQYF

abundance: -
j_gene: TRBJ2-1
v_gene: TRBV7-7
CDR3aa: CASSFRTGVNEQFF

abundance: -
j_gene: TRBJ1-2
v_gene: TRBV6-5
CDR3aa: CASSYSAQGDNGYTF

abundance: -
j_gene: TRBJ1-4
v_gene: TRBV28
CDR3aa: CASSRDSFRTVF

abundance: few
j_gene: TRBJ2-7
v_gene: TRBV6-5
CDR3aa: CASSYSISGGEQYF

abundance: -
j_gene: TRBJ2-1
v_gene: TRBV6-1
CDR3aa: CASSPRNEQFF

abundance: -
j_gene: TRBJ1-6
v_gene: TRBV28
CDR3aa: CASGTSLDPGHF

abundance: once
j_gene: TRBJ2-7
v_gene: TRBV10-3
CDR3aa: CAIKGQTYEQYF

abundance: -
j_gene: TRBJ1-4
v_gene: TRBV19
CDR3aa: CASSIARTGPGAKLFF

abundance: -
j_gene: -
v_gene: TRBV5-1
CDR3aa: CASSDKKGARSYEQYF

abundance: -
j_gene: TRBJ1-6
v_gene: TRBV6-5
CDR3aa: CASSTGFETPLHF

abundance: few
j_gene: TRBJ2-7
v_gene: TRBV5-1
CDR3aa: CASSTGLVGYEQYF

abundance: -
j_gene: TRBJ1-4
v_gene: TRBV6-5
CDR3aa: CASRRTGNEKLFF

abundance: -
j_gene: TRBJ1-5
v_gene: TRBV19
CDR3aa: CASATGVGQPQHF

abundance: -
j_gene: TRBJ1-1
v_gene: TRBV28
CDR3aa: CASSLSGQGSDTEAFF

abundance: -
j_gene: TRBJ2-4
v_gene: TRBV19
CDR3aa: CASSVSWENIQYF